A selection of T cell receptor beta chains follows, all from one sample in a study of HIV-infected patients and healthy controls. TCRdb passed the 5' RACE reads through MiXCR, listing each CDR3 protein once. The table records about 8,600 distinct CDR3 sequences, 8% to 10% of them present only once. Source: blood, taken during antiretroviral therapy. The receptor set was obtained from an adult with HIV infection. The CDR3 runs from the conserved cysteine through the conserved F or W. The D gene is left open where the match is weak. Clone size is not always given. Where it is, it says once, few, many or a class for expanded clones.

CDR3,DNA,J,V,size,D
CASIAMREQYF,TGTGCCAGCATCGCCATGAGAGAGCAGTACTTC,TRBJ2-7,TRBV6-5,many,-
CASSLRSSNYGYTF,TGTGCCAGCAGTTTAAGGTCCAGTAACTATGGCTACACCTTC,TRBJ1-2,TRBV12-3/TRBV12-4,many,-
CASSNPGLANNEQFF,TGTGCCAGCTCAAACCCGGGACTAGCAAACAATGAGCAGTTCTTC,TRBJ2-1,TRBV18,-,TRBD2
CASRLSGSNYGYTF,TGTGCCAGCAGGTTAAGTGGCAGTAACTATGGCTACACCTTC,TRBJ1-2,TRBV13,many,-
CASSLGAGPGPPQHF,TGTGCCAGCAGCTTAGGAGCCGGCCCCGGTCCGCCCCAGCATTTT,TRBJ1-5,TRBV7-2,medium-sized,-
CASSTQGNQPQHF,TGTGCCAGCAGCACCCAAGGGAATCAGCCCCAGCATTTT,TRBJ1-5,TRBV7-6,medium-sized,-
CASSFRQAPNTEAFF,TGCGCCAGCAGCTTCCGACAGGCGCCGAACACTGAAGCTTTCTTT,TRBJ1-1,TRBV5-1,-,-
CASSLEGASNQPQHF,TGTGCCAGCAGCTTAGAGGGGGCTAGCAATCAGCCCCAGCATTTT,TRBJ1-5,TRBV11-2,medium-sized,-
CASSLIWSDTQYF,TGTGCCAGCAGTTTAATTTGGTCGGATACGCAGTATTTT,TRBJ2-3,TRBV27,medium-sized,-
CASSYSGGRAEEQFF,TGTGCCAGCAGTTACTCGGGCGGGAGGGCCGAAGAGCAGTTCTTC,TRBJ2-1,TRBV6-5,many,TRBD2
CSARDPRASRGNTEAFF,TGCAGTGCTAGAGATCCGAGGGCGTCGAGGGGGAACACTGAAGCTTTCTTT,TRBJ1-1,TRBV20-1,medium-sized,-
CASSFMVGDSTDTQYF,TGCGCCAGCAGCTTTATGGTCGGCGATAGCACAGATACGCAGTATTTT,TRBJ2-3,TRBV5-1,many,-
CASSKGTGIANYGYTF,TGTGCCAGCAGTAAGGGGACAGGCATCGCGAACTATGGCTACACCTTC,TRBJ1-2,TRBV6-2/TRBV6-3,-,TRBD1
CASTGAGANVLTF,TGTGCCAGCACCGGGGCTGGGGCCAACGTCCTGACTTTC,TRBJ2-6,TRBV13,many,-
CASSPTLARQETQYF,TGTGCCAGCAGCCCTACACTAGCTCGGCAAGAGACCCAGTACTTC,TRBJ2-5,TRBV7-2,many,-
CASSDTGQGMGGYTF,TGTGCCAGCAGTGACACGGGACAGGGCATGGGCGGCTACACCTTC,TRBJ1-2,TRBV6-4,many,TRBD1
CASSLGRGDGEKLFF,TGCGCCAGCAGCTTGGGCCGGGGGGATGGCGAAAAACTGTTTTTT,TRBJ1-4,TRBV5-1,many,-
CASSLSTGLGELFF,TGTGCCAGCAGTTTATCGACAGGTCTCGGGGAGCTGTTTTTT,TRBJ2-2,TRBV27,many,-
CASSTRSGKYTDTQYF,TGCGCCAGCAGCACCCGTAGCGGCAAGTACACAGATACGCAGTATTTT,TRBJ2-3,TRBV4-1,few,-
CASRYQVSGANVLTF,TGTGCCAGCAGATATCAAGTCTCTGGGGCCAACGTCCTGACTTTC,TRBJ2-6,TRBV28,many,-